This entry concerns a single T cell receptor beta chain. The junction shows a germline mismatch at one end, possibly a read error. This sample is drawn from a study of blood T cells in healthy people across ages. Study details: About one barcoded TCR beta cDNA was captured per two T cells.

Through a sample-barcoded 5' primer and a J-beta primer mix, a second PCR was run for about 6 to 11 cycles. One entry per CDR3 protein results from TCRdb running MiXCR on the 5' RACE reads. Of some 1.5 million distinct CDR3 sequences in the sample, over 25% are singletons; the top ten hold about 7.7%. Donors were healthy Caucasian individuals from Russia aged roughly 6 to 95. The study isolated at least 7 million PBMCs from each sample. Samples each yielded at least 5.5 micrograms of total RNA. Specimen: blood. This sequence originates from a woman aged 25 to 39 in good health.

The CDR3 spells CASSRRGERFF. The CDR3 coding sequence is TGTGCCAGCAGCCGTCGCGGGGAGCGGTTTTTT. This sequence joins TRBV5-6 and TRBJ2-2, with D tentatively TRBD2 (6 bases). The CDR3 contains 11 residues. Germline V CDR1 and CDR2: SGHDT, YYEEEE.